The 12 T cell receptor beta chains given below trace back to one sample, sequenced in a study of blood T cells in healthy people across ages. A sample-barcoded 5' primer and a J-beta primer mix were used in a second PCR of about 7 to 12 cycles. TCRdb re-called the 5' RACE reads with MiXCR, one entry per CDR3 protein. The sample contains about 1 million distinct CDR3 sequences, more than 35% of which appear only once. Sequencing was carried out using blood. The receptors come from an older woman in good health.

This clonotype was observed a handful of times. The chain is built from TRBV10-3 and TRBJ2-1; the match to TRBD2 covers 9 bases. The CDR3 is made up of 15 amino acids. Losses at the gene ends were 0 bases for V and 7 bases for J; bases not matched to a gene: 4. CDR1 ENHRY and CDR2 SYGVKD come from the germline V gene. CDR3 DNA: TGTGCCATCAGTGAGTCCGGGACTAGCTCGAATGAGCAGTTCTTC. Residues: CAISESGTSSNEQFF.

The table lists this clonotype with many counts. CDR3 coding DNA: TGTGCCATACTCCCCTTGCGGGAACAGTACGAGCAGTACTTC. Translated, it gives CAILPLREQYEQYF. The rearrangement uses TRBV10-3 and TRBJ2-7; TRBD2 might be the D (6 bases). With 9 bases removed from V and 4 bases from J, the gap between germline ends came to 19 bases. CDR1 and CDR2 from the germline V gene are ENHRY and SYGVKD. The CDR3 length is 14 residues.

The J gene is TRBJ2-3, the V gene TRBV9, with 14 bases lining up with TRBD2. Trimming cost V 0 bases and J 5 bases; bases outside gene matches: 2. This CDR3 is 16 amino acids long. CDR1 is SGDLS, CDR2 YYNGEE, per germline. CDR3 sequence: CASSVGGTSGRDTQYF. The DNA of the CDR3 is TGTGCCAGCAGCGTAGGCGGGACTAGCGGGAGAGATACGCAGTATTTT.

In regard to this clonotype: A read error may be the cause here, since a much bigger clone is one base away. This chain links TRBV3-1 with TRBJ2-3, with D perhaps TRBD1 or TRBD2 (7 bases each). CDR3 length: 15 residues. Germline V CDR1 and CDR2: LGHDT, YNNKEL (reference sequence). Between the trimmed V and J ends, which lost 3 bases and 4 bases, there was a span of 14 bases. The CDR3 bases are TGTGCCAGCAGCCACGGGGAGGGGGCCGCAGATACGCAGTATTTT. Its translation is CASSHGEGAADTQYF.

DNA of the CDR3: TGCGCCAGCAGCCATAAGCCTCCCGGGACTAGCGGGATTCACAATGAGCAGTACTTC. Amino acid sequence: CASSHKPPGTSGIHNEQYF. The chain combines TRBV4-1 with TRBJ2-7, with 13 bases that match TRBD2. The CDR3 loop spans 19 amino acids. V was clipped by 3 bases and J by 7 bases; unmatched bases: 18. The germline gives CDR1 MGHRA, CDR2 YSYEKL.

This sequence joins TRBV3-1 and TRBJ2-5, with 7 bases fitting TRBD1. V dropped 1 base and J dropped 11; count of bases not matched to a gene: 13. There are 15 residues in the CDR3. Germline V gene sequence: CDR1 LGHDT, CDR2 YNNKEL (reference sequence). The DNA for the CDR3 is TGTGCCAGCAGCCAAGGACAGGGCCAAAGCAATGAGCAGTACTTC. This gives the protein CASSQGQGQSNEQYF.

This clonotype was counted between two and nine times. The rearrangement joins TRBV27 to TRBJ2-7; TRBD2 aligns across 10 bases. CDR1 and CDR2 (germline): MNHEY, SMNVEV (reference sequence). CDR3 size: 15 residues. Unmatched junction bases numbered 9, after V lost 5 bases and J lost 5 bases. The CDR3: CASSALAGKPHEQYF. The DNA for the CDR3 is TGTGCCAGCAGTGCACTAGCGGGAAAGCCCCACGAGCAGTACTTC.

As concerns this clonotype: One junction end does not reproduce the germline sequence, and a read error may be involved. The gene calls are TRBV29-1 and TRBJ2-6; D possibly corresponds to TRBD1 (6 bases). Germline values: CDR1 SQVTM, CDR2 ANQGSEA. CDR3 length: 18 amino acids. The DNA for the CDR3 is TGCAGCGCGAGGGCTCGGGGACACGCCGACTCTGGGGCCAACGTCCGGACTTTC. Encoded protein: CSARARGHADSGANVRTF.

A remark on this clonotype: Since a much larger clone is just one base distant, this may be a read error. The chain has TRBV7-9 and TRBJ1-2, with D tentatively TRBD1 (5 bases). Germline loops: CDR1 SEHNR, CDR2 FQNEAQ (reference sequence). V was shortened by 5 bases and J by 6 bases, with 16 bases between the two germline ends. This CDR3 is built from 14 residues. The CDR3 region is CASSPRGRGDGYTF. The DNA of the CDR3 is TGTGCCAGCAGCCCGCGCGGACGGGGCGATGGCTACACCTTC.

There are many counts of this clonotype. The chain uses TRBV10-3 and TRBJ2-7, with 13 bases aligning to TRBD2. V gave up 4 bases and J gave up 0 bases; unmatched junction bases: 9. The CDR3 is 18 amino acids. Germline CDR1 is ENHRY and CDR2 is SYGVKD. CDR3 sequence: CAISASGLAGVLSYEQYF. The CDR3 DNA reads TGTGCCATCAGTGCGTCCGGACTAGCGGGAGTACTCTCCTACGAGCAGTACTTC.

Remarks on this clonotype: This may arise from a read error, as a much more abundant clone is one base away. This rearrangement joins TRBV11-2 to TRBJ2-4, with 11 bases lining up with TRBD2. The DNA matches TRBJ2-5 better at its end, which makes the J call doubtful. Germline V lookup: CDR1 SGHAT, CDR2 FQNNGV. The CDR3 loop spans 16 amino acids. CDR3 region: CASSPRGTSGEETQYF. Here the CDR3 DNA reads TGTGCCAGCAGCCCAAGGGGGACTAGCGGAGAAGAGACCCAGTACTTC.

In this sample, this clonotype turned up a few times. The V gene is TRBV4-1, the J gene TRBJ2-1, with 7 bases lining up with TRBD2. J was trimmed by 3 bases and V by 1 base; bases with no gene match: 6. Germline assignment: CDR1 MGHRA and CDR2 YSYEKL. The CDR3 extends over 16 amino acids. The CDR3 reads CASSQAGTILYNEQFF. The DNA of the CDR3 is TGCGCCAGCAGCCAAGCCGGGACTATTCTCTACAATGAGCAGTTCTTC.